These T cell receptor beta chains were read from a single sample in a study of tumor-infiltrating lymphocytes in primary liver carcinoma. TCRdb reprocessed the multiplex PCR reads via MiXCR and lists one record per CDR3 protein. In the table there are about 310,000 distinct CDR3 sequences, roughly three fifths of which are singletons. Sequencing was carried out using peripheral blood. The receptors derive from a woman aged 25 to 39 with primary liver carcinoma and hepatitis B virus infection. The CDR3 runs from the conserved cysteine through the conserved F or W. D genes are given only for firm matches. Not all rows give a size; the values are once, few, many and, for expanded clones, a class.

D gene,J gene,clone size,V gene,CDR3 protein,CDR3 DNA
-,TRBJ2-7,many,TRBV29-1,CSVVDGYEQYF,TGCAGCGTTGTCGACGGGTACGAGCAGTACTTC
-,TRBJ2-5,once,TRBV7-9,CASSLSRGQETQYF,TGTGCCAGCAGCTTAAGCAGGGGACAAGAGACCCAGTACTTC
-,TRBJ1-1,-,TRBV6-5,CASSYSIVLDFPNTEAFF,TGTGCCAGCAGTTACTCGATAGTTCTCGATTTTCCGAACACTGAAGCTTTCTTT
-,TRBJ1-5,-,TRBV12-5,CASGLGGNQPQYF,TGTGCTAGTGGTTTGGGGGGGAATCAGCCCCAGTACTTT
-,TRBJ2-7,-,TRBV28,CASSMIGGSGSYEQYF,TGTGCCAGCAGTATGATAGGGGGTTCTGGCTCCTACGAGCAGTACTTC
-,TRBJ2-2,many,TRBV11-2,CASSHPNRFTGELFF,TGTGCCAGCAGCCATCCGAACAGATTCACCGGGGAGCTGTTTTTT
TRBD2,TRBJ2-3,-,TRBV14,CASSQDLGGRAAPADTQYF,TGTGCCAGCAGCCAAGATCTGGGCGGGAGGGCCGCGCCAGCAGATACGCAGTATTTT
TRBD2,TRBJ2-4,many,TRBV4-1,CASSHASGRGTKNIQYF,TGCGCCAGCAGCCACGCGAGCGGGAGAGGGACCAAAAACATTCAGTACTTC
-,TRBJ2-5,many,TRBV29-1,CSAGKTTETQYF,TGCAGCGCCGGGAAGACGACCGAGACCCAGTACTTC
-,TRBJ2-7,-,TRBV28,CASMEGGPAYEQYF,TGTGCCAGCATGGAAGGGGGGCCGGCCTACGAGCAGTACTTC
TRBD2,TRBJ2-3,few,TRBV4-1,CASSQDSASGHFSTDTQYF,TGCGCCAGCAGCCAAGATTCGGCTAGCGGGCATTTCAGCACAGATACGCAGTATTTT
-,TRBJ2-1,-,TRBV5-4,CASRLGQSGRVVF,TGTGCCAGCAGATTGGGTCAGTCAGGGCGGGTAGTCTTC
TRBD2,TRBJ2-7,many,TRBV6-1,CASSTFGLAGGVGQYF,TGTGCCAGCAGCACCTTTGGACTAGCGGGGGGGGTCGGACAGTACTTC
TRBD1,TRBJ2-3,-,TRBV6-6,CTSSYHPGQGRTDTEYF,TGTACCAGCAGTTACCACCCGGGACAGGGGCGTACAGATACGGAGTATTTT
-,TRBJ1-4,few,TRBV6-5,CVSSYSNRHREKLFF,TGTGTCAGCAGTTACTCGAACAGACACCGGGAAAAACTGTTTTTT
-,TRBJ1-2,-,TRBV4-2,CASSPAHWADYGYTF,TGTGCCAGCAGCCCCGCCCATTGGGCGGACTATGGCTACACCTTC
-,TRBJ1-1,-,TRBV6-5,CASSPQEGTEAFF,TGTGCCAGCAGTCCTCAAGAGGGCACTGAAGCTTTCTTT
-,TRBJ1-5,many,TRBV11-2,CASSLESSPHQPQHF,TGTGCCAGCAGCTTAGAGAGCAGCCCTCATCAGCCCCAGCATTTT
-,TRBJ1-1,-,TRBV6-5,CTSSRMNTEAFF,TGTACCAGCAGCCGAATGAACACTGAAGCTTTCTTT
TRBD1,TRBJ2-7,-,TRBV5-1,CASSSQGAQGYEQYF,TGCGCCAGCAGCTCACAGGGGGCGCAAGGTTACGAGCAGTACTTC
TRBD2,TRBJ2-3,-,TRBV5-5,CASSLRLGGGTSGSDTRYF,TGTGCCAGCAGCTTGCGTTTGGGAGGAGGGACTAGCGGGAGTGATACTCGGTATTTT
-,TRBJ1-6,-,TRBV6-6,CASSINDPRSTYNSPLHF,TGTGCCAGCAGCATCAACGACCCCAGGAGCACCTATAATTCACCCCTCCACTTT
-,TRBJ2-7,-,TRBV12-3/TRBV12-4,CASSFGVPTYEQYF,TGTGCCAGCAGTTTCGGGGTCCCCACCTACGAGCAGTACTTC
-,TRBJ2-7,-,TRBV11-2,CVSSLNHDGHEQYF,TGTGTCAGCAGCTTAAACCATGACGGACACGAGCAGTACTTC
TRBD2,TRBJ2-7,-,TRBV6-6,CACRSPSGGYEQYF,TGTGCCTGCCGGTCCCCTAGCGGAGGCTATGAGCAGTACTTC
-,TRBJ2-5,-,TRBV12-3/TRBV12-4,CASRVAEETQYF,TGTGCCAGCAGGGTAGCGGAAGAGACCCAGTACTTC
TRBD1,TRBJ1-2,few,TRBV5-6,CASSLGSDRGRRSYTF,TGTGCCAGCAGCTTGGGGAGTGACAGGGGACGCCGCAGCTACACCTTC
TRBD2,TRBJ2-5,many,TRBV4-2,CASSHLQVSGSSETQYF,TGTGCCAGCAGCCACCTCCAGGTTAGCGGGAGTTCCGAGACCCAGTACTTC
-,TRBJ2-7,-,TRBV6-1,CASSEGDVRFEQYF,TGTGCCAGCAGTGAAGGCGATGTCAGATTCGAGCAGTACTTC